The rows below give T cell receptor beta chains drawn from one sample of a study of identical twins. MiXCR, applied by TCRdb to the 5' RACE reads, yields one record per CDR3 protein. The sample has around 550,000 distinct CDR3 sequences, about 15% seen once. This sample was also put to use in a study of yellow fever vaccine responses in identical twins.

The sample comprised CD4+ T cells sorted from blood. Source of these receptors: a woman under 30 in good health. CDR3s include the opening cysteine and the closing phenylalanine or tryptophan. Each record gives: CDR3 length, V gene, clone size, D gene, J gene, CDR3 DNA, CDR3 protein. A D gene is named only where the DNA matches it firmly. Size tells how often a clone was seen (once, few, many) or the class of an expanded clone, and some rows leave it out.

>14|TRBV25-1|-|TRBD1|TRBJ2-7
TGTGCCAGCAGTGAACCTGGGACAGCTTACGAGCAGTACTTC
CASSEPGTAYEQYF
>15|TRBV7-9|-|TRBD2|TRBJ2-2
TGTGCCATCCTGTTTAGCGGGAGGATCACCGGGGAGCTGTTTTTT
CAILFSGRITGELFF
>11|TRBV7-8|once|-|TRBJ1-5
TGCGCCAGCGGTTGGGATCAGCCCCAGCATTTT
CASGWDQPQHF
>17|TRBV5-1|many|-|TRBJ2-1
TGCGCCAGCAGCCCAGGATCTGGGACAAGGTCCTACAATGAGCAGTTCTTC
CASSPGSGTRSYNEQFF
>14|TRBV12-3/TRBV12-4|few|TRBD1|TRBJ2-5
TGTGCCAGCAGTCCGACAGGGGCCCAAGAGACCCAGTACTTC
CASSPTGAQETQYF
>15|TRBV12-3/TRBV12-4|many|-|TRBJ1-5
TGTGCCAGCAGTTTAGAGTCCACAGGGCGGCAGCCCCAGCATTTT
CASSLESTGRQPQHF
>11|TRBV6-5|few|-|TRBJ1-1
TGTGCCAGCAGGGAGGCGACTGAAGCTTTCTTT
CASREATEAFF
>16|TRBV29-1|few|TRBD1|TRBJ1-2
TGCAGCGTTGGGGGGACAGGGTTTTTCACTAACTATGGCTACACCTTC
CSVGGTGFFTNYGYTF
>13|TRBV12-3/TRBV12-4|many|TRBD1|TRBJ1-5
TGTGCCAGCAGGGACAGGGTCCAGCAGCCCCAGCATTTT
CASRDRVQQPQHF
>12|TRBV3-1|few|-|TRBJ1-1
TGTGCCAGCAGTTCCAGATACTTCGAAGCTTTCTTT
CASSSRYFEAFF